This T cell receptor beta chain was identified in a study of graft-versus-host responses after intestinal transplantation (dated by TCRdb to about 2021). Looking at the study overall: Multivisceral, liver-intestinal, or isolated intestinal transplants were received by the recipients. A peak of at least 4% donor T cells among recipient peripheral blood mononuclear cells was the definition used for donor T cell macrochimerism. To identify alloreactive clones, pre-transplant mixed lymphocyte reaction products were sequenced and then compared with unstimulated pre-transplant donor and recipient T cells. All recipients received anti-thymocyte globulin induction followed by maintenance tacrolimus and steroids for approximately 3 years. Bulk TCR-beta CDR3 sequencing was used to track graft-versus-host and host-versus-graft alloreactive T cell clones in the graft, circulation and bone marrow after intestinal transplantation. A cohort of about 26 intestinal transplant recipients, including one retransplant, was enrolled, and a few patients lacking pretransplant specimens were excluded. Rather than going through the commercial service, samples from a few later patients were sequenced in-house on an Illumina MiSeq and processed with MiXCR. Study-level results and caveats: In the allografts of patients with donor T cell macrochimerism, GvH to HvG T cell clonal ratios were high. The conclusions were limited by the relatively low number and heterogeneity of the intestinal transplant patients. GvH clones were detected in recipient bone marrow, and some appeared earlier in ileal mucosa or blood, consistent with an intestinal mucosal origin. Early after transplant, declines in HvG clones were associated with peak levels of circulating GvH clones.

Library prep was done by the immunoSEQ multiplex PCR assay. For most patients, genomic DNA was isolated with the Qiagen DNeasy Blood and Tissue Kit and sent frozen to Adaptive Biotechnologies for TCR sequencing. For most patients, high-throughput TCR-beta CDR3 sequencing of genomic DNA was performed by Adaptive Biotechnologies. For the original study's pipeline: TCR sequencing data were retrieved from Adaptive's ImmunoSEQ software for around 18 patients, whereas a few other patients were processed with MiXCR and VDJtools. To correct CD4 versus CD8 sorting errors, any sequence found in both subsets at a frequency ratio below 5:1 was removed. Because the origin of CDR3 nucleotide sequences shared between donor and recipient could not be assigned, those sequences were removed. To count as alloreactive, a clone needed at least 2-fold expansion over unstimulated cells and a minimum CFSE-low frequency of 0.002% (template counts) or 0.001% (read counts). A clone was considered mappable if detected in the sequenced pre-transplant spleen, lymph node, or MLR CFSE-low populations of the donor or recipient. The cumulative frequency of alloreactive clones was calculated as a percentage of all sequences, weighted by copy number. TCRdb re-hosts the immuneACCESS table, in-frame sequences only. Its copies lack some clones; in the studies checked, an unresolved V gene accounts for under half of them, and the cause for the rest is not known. V and J calls plus clone size are reproduced from that table; the DNA served to infer D and trimming. This sample holds over 100,000 clones; 95% were observed only once. 3% to 3.5% of the sample rests with the top ten.

Reading the label with the study, this specimen's time point is: cells obtained before transplantation from donor or recipient. CD3+CD4+ and CD3+CD8+ populations were FACS-sorted from unstimulated pre-transplant donor and recipient cells taken from spleen or lymph nodes. This clone came up a few times. There is no known antigen for this receptor. Per-base qualities were not stored, and no clone one base away is much larger. V and J lose 1 base and 2 bases, and a span of 8 bases separates them. The germline V gene yields MGHRA for CDR1 and YSYEKL for CDR2. Measured from the cysteine to the phenylalanine, the CDR3 is 14 residues long. The read is trimmed to its CDR3 DNA, 42 bases read in frame from base 1.

The receptor chain draws on TRBV4-1 and TRBJ1-2; there is no confident call for the D gene. The sample consisted of unstimulated CD8+ T cells sorted from spleen or lymph node cells, taken before intestinal transplant. The TCR comes from a human donor who received an intestinal transplant. The sequenced DNA: TGCGCCAGCAGCCAAGGACCGCGAAACTATGGCTACACCTTC. The encoded protein is CASSQGPRNYGYTF.